This T cell receptor (beta chain) was retrieved from a study of blood T cells in healthy people across ages. General observations from the study: It was the long-lived donors that had more naive CD4+ cells and higher diversity than aged donors.

The germline V and J ends were trimmed by 6 bases and 0 bases, with 17 bases remaining between them. Germline lookup yields CDR1 DFQATT and CDR2 SNEGSKA (reference sequence). The CDR3 spans 15 residues. Remarks on this clonotype: The antigen is undetermined.

Per-sample yields of isolated PBMCs were at least 6 million. With each sample, at least 5.5 micrograms of total RNA were extracted. A second PCR, run for about 7 to 11 cycles, used a sample-barcoded 5' primer plus a J-beta primer mix. Each CDR3 protein gets one entry after TCRdb re-called the 5' RACE reads with MiXCR. The data show around 800,000 distinct CDR3 sequences, less than 70% seen once. This chain joins TRBV20-1 and TRBJ1-2; possibly TRBD1 for D (5 bases). The receptor comes from a man of 80 years or more in good health. Sequencing was done on a sample of blood. The CDR3 region has the DNA TGCAGTGCCGTCGGAGACAGCTCAGCTAACTATGGCTACACCTTC. Translated, it gives CSAVGDSSANYGYTF.